Each of the 8 T cell receptor beta chains below was sequenced from the same sample in a study of T cell responses to AZD1222 COVID-19 vaccine. The method was immunoSEQ multiplex PCR; TCRdb's version includes in-frame clones alone and lacks a portion of them. The sample includes 130,000 or so clones, 90% seen only once; the top ten take roughly 7.8%. Material: peripheral blood, obtained on day 0 of AZD1222 vaccination. The receptors derive from an adult in good health.

CDR3 region: CASTTGQGGNYGYTF. The CDR3 nucleotides are TGTGCCAGCACCACCGGACAGGGTGGCAACTATGGCTACACCTTC. The chain recombines TRBV2 with TRBJ1-2; 8 bases align to TRBD1. The CDR3 is 15 amino acids. Per the germline V gene, CDR1 is SNHLY and CDR2 is FYNNEI. With 7 bases clipped from V and 2 bases from J, the junction kept 9 bases outside the gene matches.

The rearrangement joins TRBV5-5 to TRBJ1-1, with TRBD1 matching 8 bases. Trimming took 3 bases from V and 0 from J; bases not matched to a gene: 4. Looked up from germline, CDR1 is SGHKS and CDR2 is YYEKEE (reference sequence). This CDR3 contains 15 residues. The CDR3 sequence is CASSYGQGMNTEAFF. In DNA, the CDR3 is TGTGCCAGCAGCTATGGACAGGGTATGAACACTGAAGCTTTCTTT.

The CDR3 DNA follows: TGTGCCAGCAGCTTGGCGTTCGAGGATACGAGCAACGAGCAGTACTTC. This translates into CASSLAFEDTSNEQYF. This chain joins TRBV5-5 and TRBJ2-7; D unresolved. The V end was cut by 0 bases, the J end by 5 bases, with 18 bases between. The germline gives CDR1 SGHKS, CDR2 YYEKEE (reference sequence). The CDR3 totals 16 residues.

The chain carries TRBV7-2 and TRBJ1-1; possible D gene TRBD1, 5 bases. Germline loops: CDR1 SGHTA, CDR2 FQGNSA. CDR3 length: 14 amino acids. The V gene lost 2 bases and the J gene lost 4 bases, with 11 bases spanning the gap. CDR3 nucleotide sequence: TGTGCCAGCAGCTTATTCCAGGGTGGCACTGAAGCTTTCTTT. It yields the protein CASSLFQGGTEAFF.

The chain combines TRBV15 with TRBJ1-1; 8 bases fit TRBD1. From germline, CDR1 is LNHNV and CDR2 YYDKDF (reference sequence). The CDR3 totals 12 residues. V shed 5 bases, J shed 8 bases, and the junction held 4 bases outside the gene matches. The CDR3 protein is CATSQDRGEAFF. CDR3 coding DNA: TGTGCCACCAGCCAAGACAGGGGAGAAGCTTTCTTT.

The chain combines TRBV28 with TRBJ2-7; a possible D gene is TRBD2 (6 bases). Trimming removed 1 base from V and 4 bases from J, with 11 bases in between. This CDR3 has 14 amino acids. The germline V gene has CDR1 MDHEN and CDR2 SYDVKM. Here the CDR3 DNA reads TGTGCCAGCAGTTTATCGGGAGTTACTTACGAGCAGTACTTC. Protein sequence: CASSLSGVTYEQYF.

The V and J genes are TRBV28 and TRBJ1-2; 7 nucleotides agree with TRBD1. There are 15 residues in the CDR3. Germline V gene data show CDR1 as MDHEN and CDR2 as SYDVKM. V shed 5 bases and J 2 bases; nucleotides not matched to a gene: 8. For the CDR3, the DNA is TGTGCCAGCAGTCACACGGGACAGAGAAACTATGGCTACACCTTC. Translating gives CASSHTGQRNYGYTF.

CDR3 in DNA: TGTGCCACCCAGACAGGGCTCTACAATGAGCAGTTCTTC. Protein: CATQTGLYNEQFF. V gene TRBV6-5 combines with J gene TRBJ2-1; TRBD1 matches 7 bases. The V gene end was trimmed by 10 bases and the J gene end by 3 bases; junction bases not matched to a gene: 6. There are 13 residues in the CDR3. Looked up from germline, CDR1 is MNHEY and CDR2 is SVGAGI.